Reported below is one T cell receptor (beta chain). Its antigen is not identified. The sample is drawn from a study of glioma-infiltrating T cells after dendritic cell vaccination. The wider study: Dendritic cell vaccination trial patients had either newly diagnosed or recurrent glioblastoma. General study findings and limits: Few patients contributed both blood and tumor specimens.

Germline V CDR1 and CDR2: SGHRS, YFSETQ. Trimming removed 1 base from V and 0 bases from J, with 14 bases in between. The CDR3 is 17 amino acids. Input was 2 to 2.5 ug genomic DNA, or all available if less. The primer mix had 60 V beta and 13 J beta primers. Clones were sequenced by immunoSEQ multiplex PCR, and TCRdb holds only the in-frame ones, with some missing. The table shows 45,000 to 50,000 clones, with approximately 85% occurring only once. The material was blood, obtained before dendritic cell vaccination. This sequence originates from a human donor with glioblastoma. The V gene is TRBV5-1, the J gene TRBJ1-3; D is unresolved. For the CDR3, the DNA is TGCGCCAGCAGCTTGACGACCGGCGGGCACTCTGGAAACACCATATATTTT. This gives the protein CASSLTTGGHSGNTIYF.